This T cell receptor (beta chain) was sequenced during a study of circulating tumor DNA in untreated peripheral T-cell lymphoma. Unmatched junction bases numbered 6, after V lost 3 bases and J lost 4 bases. The CDR3 is 15 residues long. Germline assignment: CDR1 MGHDK and CDR2 SYGVNS. The tumor tissue sample was taken at baseline before any treatment. Repertoires were generated with immunoSEQ multiplex PCR, while TCRdb's copy carries only in-frame clones and drops some. Found here are more than 6,500 clones, 60% to 85% of them singletons; the top ten hold around 30%. General study points: In roughly 77% of patients, tumor-specific clonotypes were identified.

This clone came up once. Its antigen is not identified. The rearrangement uses TRBV25-1 and TRBJ1-5; 7 nucleotides match TRBD1. This clonotype originated in a human donor with peripheral T-cell lymphoma. The sequenced sample consisted of tumor tissue. CDR3 nucleotides: TGTGCCAGCAGTGACCGGGACAGCCCAAATCAGCCCCAGCATTTT. The encoded protein is CASSDRDSPNQPQHF. Filled out from reference TRBV25-1 and TRBJ1-5, the complete variable domain reads EADIYQTPRYLVIGTGKKITLECSQTMGHDKMYWYQQDPGMELHLIHYSYGVNSTEKGDLSSESTVSRIRTEHFPLTLESARPSHTSQYLCASSDRDSPNQPQHFGDGTRLSIL.